The 21 T cell receptor beta chains presented below share a single source sample, sequenced in a study of blood T cells in healthy people across ages. Combining a sample-barcoded 5' primer with a J-beta primer mix, a second PCR ran for about 6 to 11 cycles. TCRdb re-derived calls from the 5' RACE reads in MiXCR, one entry per CDR3 protein. The profile shows 1.5 million to 2 million distinct CDR3 sequences, 28% of them singletons. The sample comprised blood. These receptors were collected from a woman in her twenties or thirties in good health.

This clonotype was observed a handful of times. This chain joins TRBV7-4 and TRBJ1-1; no firm D call. V dropped 10 bases and J dropped 5 bases, with 17 bases sitting between them. Germline V CDR1 and CDR2: SGHVT, SQSDAQ. This CDR3 region has 13 residues. In DNA form, the CDR3 reads TGTGCCACCCCAGGCTGGGGATTGACTGAAGCTTTCTTT. Encoded protein: CATPGWGLTEAFF. The whole variable domain, filled in from reference TRBV7-4 and TRBJ1-1, reads GAGVSQSPRYKVAKRGRDVALRCDSISGHVTLYWYRQTLGQGSEVLTYSQSDAQRDKSGRPSGRFSAERPERSVSTLKIQRTEQGDSAVYLCATPGWGLTEAFFGQGTRLTVV.

This clonotype was detected many times. The chain has TRBV10-3 and TRBJ2-5, with D possibly being TRBD1 (6 bases). CDR3 size: 14 residues. Deletions cut 0 bases from V and 3 bases from J, with 8 bases between. Germline CDR1 is ENHRY and CDR2 is SYGVKD. The CDR3 sequence is CAISESGQKETQYF. The CDR3 DNA follows: TGTGCCATCAGTGAGTCCGGACAGAAAGAGACCCAGTACTTC.

In its sample, this clonotype was seen once. The chain recombines TRBV7-6 with TRBJ1-6; D gene ambiguous. CDR1 and CDR2 from the germline V gene are SGHVS and FNYEAQ. The CDR3 totals 12 residues. The germline V and J ends were trimmed by 6 bases and 9 bases, with 9 bases remaining between them. This chain's CDR3 is CASSQWGSPLHF. CDR3 DNA: TGTGCCAGCAGTCAGTGGGGTTCACCCCTCCACTTT.

This clonotype came up many times. This chain links TRBV9 with TRBJ2-7; 12 bases agree with TRBD2. Looked up from germline, CDR1 is SGDLS and CDR2 is YYNGEE. V shed 4 bases, J shed 3 bases, and the junction held 8 bases outside the gene matches. The CDR3 covers 16 residues. The chain's CDR3 is CASSRRTSGTIYEQYF. In DNA, the CDR3 is TGTGCCAGCAGCAGACGGACTAGCGGGACCATCTACGAGCAGTACTTC.

This clonotype was seen a handful of times. J is TRBJ2-5 and V is TRBV5-1; D is undetermined. V lost 4 bases and J 1 base, leaving 14 bases between the germline ends. Germline V gene sequence: CDR1 SGHRS, CDR2 YFSETQ. The CDR3 has 15 amino acids. CDR3 in DNA: TGCGCCAGCAGCCTCATTGGGCAGGCCCAAGAGACCCAGTACTTC. Protein sequence: CASSLIGQAQETQYF. Full variable domain (missing parts from reference TRBV5-1 and TRBJ2-5): KAGVTQTPRYLIKTRGQQVTLSCSPISGHRSVSWYQQTPGQGLQFLFEYFSETQRNKGNFPGRFSGRQFSNSRSEMNVSTLELGDSALYLCASSLIGQAQETQYFGPGTRLLVL.

This clonotype turned up a few times. The chain combines TRBV12-3 or TRBV12-4 with TRBJ2-5; 12 positions match TRBD1. The DNA end lines up better with TRBJ2-7; the J call may be wrong. The CDR3 loop spans 14 amino acids. CDR3 nucleotides: TGTGCCAGCACCCTAGGGACAGGGGGCGTCGAGCAGTACTTC. This codes for CASTLGTGGVEQYF.

The genes are TRBV15 and TRBJ2-2; D unresolved. The V gene's germline CDR1 is LNHNV and CDR2 YYDKDF (reference sequence). Between the trimmed V and J ends, which lost 5 bases and 7 bases, there was a span of 17 bases. This CDR3 comprises 15 residues. In nucleotides, the CDR3 is TGTGCCACCAGCCTTACCAGGACCCCCCTCGGGGAGCTGTTTTTT. This translates into CATSLTRTPLGELFF.

This clonotype showed up many times. The rearrangement links TRBV7-9 to TRBJ2-1, with 7 bases aligning to TRBD2. Germline CDR1 and CDR2: SEHNR and FQNEAQ (reference sequence). V trimming: 5 bases; J trimming: 4 bases; junction bases outside the gene matches: 5. The CDR3 extends over 14 amino acids. The CDR3 bases are TGTGCCAGCAGCACGGGACTACTATACAATGAGCAGTTCTTC. Translated, it gives CASSTGLLYNEQFF. Combining the CDR3 with reference TRBV7-9 and TRBJ2-1 gives the whole variable domain DTGVSQNPRHKITKRGQNVTFRCDPISEHNRLYWYRQTLGQGPEFLTYFQNEAQLEKSRLLSDRFSAERPKGSFSTLEIQRTEQGDSAMYLCASSTGLLYNEQFFGPGTRLTVL.

Only a few counts were recorded for this clonotype. Germline is not matched at one junction end, which may reflect a read error. The chain uses TRBV7-2 and TRBJ1-2; D gene uncertain. The CDR3 has 13 residues. CDR1 is SGHTA, CDR2 FQGNSA, per germline. The DNA for the CDR3 is TGTGCCAGCAGCTTCGACAATAACTATGGCTGCACCTTC. Amino acids: CASSFDNNYGCTF.

This chain uses TRBV29-1 with TRBJ2-7; D is tentatively TRBD1 or TRBD2 (5 bases each). The CDR3 length is 13 residues. Trimming took 6 bases from V and 3 from J, leaving 15 bases between them. Looked up from germline, CDR1 is SQVTM and CDR2 is ANQGSEA. CDR3 DNA: TGCAGCGTGCTCTCGGGACGGAACTACGAGCAGTACTTC. It specifies CSVLSGRNYEQYF.

This clonotype came up a few times. The chain combines TRBV7-6 with TRBJ2-3, with D perhaps matching TRBD2 (5 bases). V lost 3 bases and J lost 3, with 16 bases in between. CDR1 is SGHVS and CDR2 is FNYEAQ in the germline V gene. There are 16 residues in the CDR3. CDR3 loop: CASSLMASQATDTQYF. The DNA of the CDR3 is TGTGCCAGCAGCTTGATGGCTAGCCAAGCTACAGATACGCAGTATTTT.

This clonotype has ten or more counts. V is TRBV6-5 and J is TRBJ2-7; 11 positions agree with TRBD1. The CDR3 has 15 residues. The V gene's germline CDR1 is MNHEY and CDR2 SVGAGI. After removal of 5 bases from V and 2 bases from J, the junction contained 5 bases not matched to a gene. The CDR3 DNA is TGTGCCAGCAGTCCGGACAGGGGGCAACCCTACGAGCAGTACTTC. Translating it yields CASSPDRGQPYEQYF.

This chain uses TRBV12-3 or TRBV12-4 with TRBJ1-1; D remains unclear. Trimming cost V 0 bases and J 3 bases, with 8 bases left between them. The CDR3 length is 14 residues. This CDR3 is CASSLAQRDTEAFF. DNA for the CDR3: TGTGCCAGCAGTTTAGCGCAAAGGGACACTGAAGCTTTCTTT.

The sample holds a few counts of this clonotype. The chain joins TRBV7-2 to TRBJ1-1; D is ambiguous. Germline CDR1 reads SGHTA; CDR2 reads FQGNSA. Trimming stripped 1 base from V and 0 bases from J, with 9 bases between. CDR3 size: 15 residues. CDR3 DNA sequence: TGTGCCAGCAGCTTAGGGATTTTGATGAACACTGAAGCTTTCTTT. Its translation is CASSLGILMNTEAFF.

This chain links TRBV28 with TRBJ2-7; 8 bases are a match to TRBD1. The J segment lost 3 bases and the V segment lost 7 bases, leaving 5 bases of the junction unmatched. This CDR3 region has 13 residues. In germline, CDR1 is MDHEN, CDR2 SYDVKM. The CDR3 region is CASNTGTGYEQYF. DNA of the CDR3: TGTGCCAGCAACACGGGGACAGGCTACGAGCAGTACTTC. Supplemented by reference TRBV28 and TRBJ2-7, the full variable domain reads DVKVTQSSRYLVKRTGEKVFLECVQDMDHENMFWYRQDPGLGLRLIYFSYDVKMKEKGDIPEGYSVSREKKERFSLILESASTNQTSMYLCASNTGTGYEQYFGPGTRLTVT.

In this sample, this clonotype turned up a few times. The chain couples TRBV27 to TRBJ1-6; D call uncertain. The CDR3 totals 15 residues. Trimming stripped 8 bases from V and 9 bases from J, with 20 bases between. Germline V gene data show CDR1 as MNHEY and CDR2 as SMNVEV (reference sequence). This chain's CDR3 is CASSLGVRPPSPLHF. Here the CDR3 DNA reads TGTGCCAGCTCTCTCGGGGTCAGGCCCCCTTCACCCCTCCACTTT.

The chain couples TRBV2 to TRBJ2-1; 10 nucleotides line up with TRBD2. The CDR3 covers 16 residues. V was clipped by 6 bases and J by 10 bases; unmatched bases: 15. CDR1 is SNHLY, CDR2 FYNNEI, per germline. The CDR3 loop reads CASSGFLAGALTEQFF. In nucleotides, the CDR3 is TGTGCCAGCAGCGGATTTCTAGCGGGGGCCCTTACGGAGCAGTTCTTC. Drawing the rest from reference TRBV2 and TRBJ2-1, the complete variable domain is EPEVTQTPSHQVTQMGQEVILRCVPISNHLYFYWYRQILGQKVEFLVSFYNNEISEKSEIFDDQFSVERPDGSNFTLKIRSTKLEDSAMYFCASSGFLAGALTEQFFGPGTRLTVL.

V usage is TRBV21-1 and J usage is TRBJ1-6. TRBV21-1 is termed a pseudogene. The CDR3 runs to 13 residues. The CDR3, as DNA: TGTGCCAGCAGCAAAGGTTGGGCTTCACCCCTCCACTTT. Amino acid sequence: CASSKGWASPLHF.

This chain uses TRBV7-2 with TRBJ2-7, with D perhaps given as TRBD1 or TRBD2 (6 bases each). V lost 1 base and J lost 3, with 16 bases in between. This CDR3 is 16 amino acids long. Looked up from germline, CDR1 is SGHTA and CDR2 is FQGNSA. The DNA for the CDR3 is TGTGCCAGCAGCTTAGATAGGGGGAGGCTACACTACGAGCAGTACTTC. Translation: CASSLDRGRLHYEQYF.

As for this clonotype: This may arise from a read error, as a much more abundant clone is one base away. The rearrangement links TRBV18 to TRBJ2-4; D gene unclear. The J call may be incorrect, as the DNA end agrees better with TRBJ2-7. The germline gives CDR1 KGHSH, CDR2 LQKENI. The CDR3 is made up of 15 amino acids. CDR3 in DNA: TGTGCCAGCTCACCGTGGGGAATGGTAGCCTGCGAGCAGTACTTC. Translation: CASSPWGMVACEQYF.

J is TRBJ1-1 and V is TRBV30; 11 bases are shared with TRBD1. Germline CDR1 is GTSNPN and CDR2 is SVGIG (reference sequence). The CDR3 sequence is 17 residues long. CDR3 amino acids: CALSGGQGAILNTEAFF. DNA of the CDR3: TGTGCTTTGAGCGGAGGACAGGGGGCAATATTGAACACTGAAGCTTTCTTT.